Shown below are 16 T cell receptor beta chains from a single sample sequenced in a study of blood T cell repertoires in COVID-19. Some clones are missing from TCRdb's copy, which holds only in-frame ones; the method was immunoSEQ multiplex PCR. The data contain roughly 250,000 clones, roughly 82% of them singletons. Sequencing was performed on peripheral blood. The receptors were gathered from a woman in her 70s with acute or convalescent COVID-19.

The CDR3 here is CASRQGGSYEQYF. The CDR3 nucleotides are TGTGCCAGCAGACAGGGGGGGTCCTACGAGCAGTACTTC. This chain joins TRBV14 and TRBJ2-7; possible D gene TRBD1, 8 bases. V was shortened by 6 bases and J by 1 base, with 10 bases between the two germline ends. This CDR3 has 13 amino acids. The germline CDR1 and CDR2 sequences are SGHDN and FVKESK.

This clone was observed many times. The chain employs TRBV4-3 and TRBJ2-7; D possibly corresponds to TRBD1 (5 bases). Trimming stripped 1 base from V and 5 bases from J, with 15 bases between. CDR3 length: 15 residues. CDR1 and CDR2 (germline): LGHNA, YSLEER. As DNA, the CDR3 is TGCGCCAGCAGCCAAGTAGGGCAGGGCCCTAACGAGCAGTACTTC. Protein: CASSQVGQGPNEQYF.

J is TRBJ1-1 and V is TRBV6-4; maybe TRBD1 (5 bases). This CDR3 comprises 13 residues. V dropped 4 bases and J dropped 1 base, with 7 bases sitting between them. Germline V gene lookup returns CDR1 MRHNA and CDR2 SNTAGT. The CDR3 protein is CASSVRANTEAFF. DNA for the CDR3: TGTGCCAGCAGTGTCAGGGCGAACACTGAAGCTTTCTTT.

The CDR3 region has the DNA TGCGCCAGCAGCTTGGCCATAGTTCAAGAGACCCAGTACTTC. Translated, it gives CASSLAIVQETQYF. The V gene is TRBV5-1, the J gene TRBJ2-5, with no clear D. Trimming removed 0 bases at V and 2 bases at J, with 8 bases between. The germline gives CDR1 SGHRS, CDR2 YFSETQ. There are 14 residues in the CDR3. The variable domain in full, with the rest retrieved from reference TRBV5-1 and TRBJ2-5, is KAGVTQTPRYLIKTRGQQVTLSCSPISGHRSVSWYQQTPGQGLQFLFEYFSETQRNKGNFPGRFSGRQFSNSRSEMNVSTLELGDSALYLCASSLAIVQETQYFGPGTRLLVL.

This sequence joins TRBV5-6 and TRBJ1-5; D possibly corresponds to TRBD1 (5 bases). Germline-derived CDR1 and CDR2 are SGHDT and YYEEEE. This CDR3 comprises 14 residues. Trimming left V 7 bases short and J 2 bases short, with 13 bases between. DNA of the CDR3: TGTGCCAGCGACGGACAAGGCGGCAATCAGCCCCAGCATTTT. Protein sequence: CASDGQGGNQPQHF.

The rearrangement links TRBV6-2 or TRBV6-3 to TRBJ1-6; D is uncertain. The germline V gene has CDR1 MNHEY and CDR2 SVGEGT. This CDR3 is 15 amino acids long. Deletions cut 2 bases from V and 7 bases from J, with 12 bases between. Written as DNA, the CDR3 is TGTGCCAGCAGTTACACCTCGGGCGGGAATTCACCCCTCCACTTT. Its protein is CASSYTSGGNSPLHF.

The chain recombines TRBV6-1 with TRBJ2-2; 7 nucleotides match TRBD1. V lost 4 bases to trimming and J lost 5 bases; unmatched junction nucleotides: 10. CDR3 length equals 16 residues. Germline CDR1 reads MNHNS; CDR2 reads SASEGT. Written as DNA, the CDR3 is TGTGCCAGCAGTGCGAATTGGGACAGAAGAACCGGGGAGCTGTTTTTT. Its protein is CASSANWDRRTGELFF.

The V call is TRBV28, the J call TRBJ2-3, with TRBD2 identical over 12 bases. The V and J ends lost 4 bases and 5 bases, in that order; junction bases with no gene match: 4. From germline, CDR1 is MDHEN and CDR2 SYDVKM. CDR3 length equals 15 residues. The CDR3 region is CASSSRTSGVDTQYF. The CDR3 DNA reads as TGTGCCAGCAGTTCGAGGACTAGCGGGGTAGATACGCAGTATTTT.

This chain links TRBV18 with TRBJ2-7; 9 nucleotides match TRBD1. CDR1 and CDR2 from the germline V gene are KGHSH and LQKENI. This CDR3 is 14 amino acids long. V lost 4 bases, J lost 6 bases, and 7 bases stayed unmatched. The CDR3: CASSLRDRAGEQYF. The CDR3 DNA reads TGTGCCAGCTCACTCCGGGACAGGGCGGGCGAGCAGTACTTC.

This chain connects TRBV10-3 to TRBJ1-1, with 9 bases lining up with TRBD1. This CDR3 has 14 residues. Germline assignment: CDR1 ENHRY and CDR2 SYGVKD. Trimming removed 3 bases from V and 5 bases from J; junction bases left unmatched: 4. The CDR3 is CAISEGQGKTEAFF. The CDR3 DNA is TGTGCCATCAGTGAAGGACAGGGGAAAACTGAAGCTTTCTTT.

The chain is built from TRBV7-9 and TRBJ1-2, with D possibly being TRBD1 (6 bases). The length of the CDR3 is 17 residues. CDR1 is SEHNR and CDR2 is FQNEAQ in the germline V gene (reference sequence). The germline V and J ends were trimmed by 1 base and 4 bases, with 19 bases remaining between them. The CDR3 region has the DNA TGTGCCAGCAGCTTAGTAAGAGGTGTGGCAGGGGTCTATGGCTACACCTTC. Translation: CASSLVRGVAGVYGYTF.

This clone was recorded once. The chain joins TRBV19 to TRBJ1-2; 7 bases map to TRBD1. J gave up 0 bases and V 4 bases, and 5 bases lay outside the gene matches. The CDR3 is 15 amino acids. The germline CDR1 and CDR2 sequences are LNHDA and SQIVND (reference sequence). The CDR3 protein is CASSNRGPTNYGYTF. The DNA of the CDR3 is TGTGCCAGTAGTAACAGGGGCCCTACTAACTATGGCTACACCTTC.

The chain links TRBV25-1 to TRBJ2-3; TRBD1 agrees at 7 bases. The CDR3 extends over 15 amino acids. J was trimmed by 6 bases and V by 1 base; bases with no gene match: 7. CDR1 is MGHDK and CDR2 is SYGVNS in the germline V gene. DNA of the CDR3: TGTGCCAGCAGTGAATCCACCAGGGGGTGGGATACGCAGTATTTT. This sequence encodes CASSESTRGWDTQYF. The full variable domain, its missing parts supplied by reference TRBV25-1 and TRBJ2-3, is EADIYQTPRYLVIGTGKKITLECSQTMGHDKMYWYQQDPGMELHLIHYSYGVNSTEKGDLSSESTVSRIRTEHFPLTLESARPSHTSQYLCASSESTRGWDTQYFGPGTRLTVL.

The chain couples TRBV7-2 to TRBJ1-2, with D hard to call. V lost 6 bases, J lost 3 bases, and 14 bases lay in between. The length of the CDR3 is 14 residues. Germline lookup yields CDR1 SGHTA and CDR2 FQGNSA. The chain's CDR3 is CASRPPGLDYGYTF. In DNA, the CDR3 is TGTGCCAGCAGACCACCCGGGTTAGACTATGGCTACACCTTC.

The chain links TRBV4-3 to TRBJ1-2; D is possibly TRBD1 (6 bases). CDR3 length equals 14 residues. Deletions cut 1 base from V and 5 bases from J, with 11 bases between. In germline, CDR1 is LGHNA, CDR2 YSLEER. CDR3 nucleotide sequence: TGCGCCAGCAGCCAAGTGCCAGGGGAGTATGGCTACACCTTC. Protein sequence: CASSQVPGEYGYTF.

The J gene is TRBJ1-1, the V gene TRBV6-6; D is undetermined. Per germline, CDR1 MNHNY and CDR2 SVGAGI (reference sequence). V lost 3 bases, J lost 11 bases, and 10 bases lay in between. The CDR3 totals 11 residues. The CDR3 nucleotides are TGTGCCAGCAGTTATAACTTGGGCGCTTTCTTT. Protein product: CASSYNLGAFF.